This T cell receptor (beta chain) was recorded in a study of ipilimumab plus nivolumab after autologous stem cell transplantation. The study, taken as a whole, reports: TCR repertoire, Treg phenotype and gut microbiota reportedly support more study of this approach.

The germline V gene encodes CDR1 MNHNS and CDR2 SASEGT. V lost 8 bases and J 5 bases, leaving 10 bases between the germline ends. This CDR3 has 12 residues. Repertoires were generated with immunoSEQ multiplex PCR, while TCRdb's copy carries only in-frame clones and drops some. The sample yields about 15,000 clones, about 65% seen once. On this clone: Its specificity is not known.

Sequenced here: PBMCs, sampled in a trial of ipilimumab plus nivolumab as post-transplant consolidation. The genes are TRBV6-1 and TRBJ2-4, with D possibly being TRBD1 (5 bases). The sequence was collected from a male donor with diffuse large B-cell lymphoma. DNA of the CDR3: TGTGCCAGCTCCAGGGTCCAAAACATTCAGTACTTC. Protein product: CASSRVQNIQYF.